This TCR beta chain was identified during a study of CD8 T cells in Susac syndrome. V shed 4 bases, J shed 5 bases, and the junction held 13 bases outside the gene matches. Per germline, CDR1 MRHNA and CDR2 SNTAGT. The CDR3 contains 16 residues. Sequencing of TCR beta, carried out with a high-throughput approach, was applied to CD8+ and CD4+ T cells from the blood. The authors reverse transcribed roughly 0.5 to 1 ug RNA with random hexamers. It was immunoSEQ multiplex PCR that amplified TCR beta CDR3 across 54 Vbeta and 13 Jbeta. TCRdb independently ran MiXCR on the immunoSEQ multiplex PCR reads; one entry per CDR3 protein. The table includes 150,000 to 200,000 distinct CDR3 sequences, just under 95% detected once.

The chain is built from TRBV6-4 and TRBJ1-2; 7 bases fit TRBD1. The TCR comes from a human donor in good health. The sequenced sample was CD4+ T cells from PBMCs. The CDR3 spells CASSGRGQLDGYGYTF. CDR3 DNA: TGTGCCAGCAGTGGTAGGGGACAGCTCGACGGTTATGGCTACACCTTC.